The clone carrying this T cell receptor beta chain has at least ten counts. This specimen belongs to a study of T cell repertoires in cytomegalovirus infection. CDR1 and CDR2 (germline): SGHAT, FQDESV (reference sequence). The CDR3 consists of 16 residues. The trim removed 5 bases at V and 2 bases at J, leaving 4 bases unmatched. MiXCR, applied by TCRdb to the reads, yields one record per CDR3 protein. The sample carries about 460,000 distinct CDR3 sequences, around 11% recorded once. The rearrangement links TRBV11-1 to TRBJ2-5, with TRBD2 matching 14 bases. Sequencing was done on a sample of PBMCs. The TCR was taken from a human donor in good health (CMV status not recorded). Some clones in this sample may be carry-over from other donors' samples. In DNA, the CDR3 is TGTGCCAGCAGCACCCGACTAGCGGGAGGGCAAGAGACCCAGTACTTC. It is translated as CASSTRLAGGQETQYF.